This passage covers 21 T cell receptor beta chains from one sample sequenced in a study of blood T cell repertoires in COVID-19. TCRdb keeps only in-frame clones here, not all; method: immunoSEQ multiplex PCR. Among roughly 150,000 clones listed, about 88% were seen once. Sequenced input: peripheral blood. The receptors shown here come from a woman in her sixties or seventies with COVID-19, enrolled during active disease.

CDR3 loop: CAISGGGGEKLFF. In DNA form, the CDR3 reads TGTGCCATCAGTGGAGGGGGCGGCGAAAAACTGTTTTTT. The J gene is TRBJ1-4, the V gene TRBV10-3; 7 bases match TRBD1. The trim removed 4 bases at V and 8 bases at J, leaving 4 bases unmatched. Germline CDR1 and CDR2: ENHRY and SYGVKD. The CDR3 extends over 13 amino acids.

The CDR3 loop is CAIRGGYFYGYTF. DNA for the CDR3: TGTGCCATCCGAGGGGGCTACTTCTATGGCTACACCTTC. The chain is built from TRBV6-5 and TRBJ1-2; 7 bases match TRBD1. The CDR3 contains 13 residues. Trimming removed 10 bases from V and 4 bases from J; junction bases left unmatched: 9. Germline V lookup: CDR1 MNHEY, CDR2 SVGAGI.

This sequence joins TRBV6-5 and TRBJ1-2; TRBD1 agrees at 10 bases. Germline V gives CDR1 MNHEY, CDR2 SVGAGI. V lost 6 bases, J lost 7 bases, and 5 bases stayed unmatched. This CDR3 region has 13 residues. CDR3 bases: TGTGCCAGCAGGACGGGACAGGGGACTGGCTACACCTTC. This codes for CASRTGQGTGYTF.

The J gene is TRBJ1-2, the V gene TRBV6-1; TRBD1 is a possible D gene (5 bases). The CDR3 totals 16 residues. V lost 1 base and J 4 bases, leaving 16 bases between the germline ends. CDR1 is MNHNS and CDR2 is SASEGT in the germline V gene. The CDR3 DNA sequence: TGTGCCAGCAGTGAAGGACAGCGCCCCGAGCTCTATGGCTACACCTTC. Amino acids: CASSEGQRPELYGYTF.

V is TRBV6-1 and J is TRBJ1-4; possible D gene TRBD1, 5 bases. Germline assignment: CDR1 MNHNS and CDR2 SASEGT. This CDR3 is 11 amino acids long. The ends were cut back, 2 bases at V and 16 bases at J, with 11 bases in the middle. The DNA of the CDR3 is TGTGCCAGCAGTGAATGGACATCCTCGTTTTTT. This encodes CASSEWTSSFF.

The CDR3 here is CASSGDGDSPLHF. CDR3 DNA sequence: TGTGCCAGCAGTGGCGATGGAGATTCACCCCTCCACTTT. This sequence joins TRBV12-3 or TRBV12-4 and TRBJ1-6; D remains unclear. CDR3 length equals 13 residues. Trimming pared 5 bases from V and 8 bases from J, leaving 10 bases between.

The chain joins TRBV7-9 to TRBJ1-3; tentative D call: TRBD1 (6 bases). CDR1 and CDR2 from the germline V gene are SEHNR and FQNEAQ (reference sequence). V gave up 5 bases and J gave up 0 bases, with 17 bases separating them. This CDR3 comprises 17 residues. CDR3 coding DNA: TGTGCCAGCAGCCAAAGACAGGCTCCTCTCTCTGGAAACACCATATATTTT. Translating it yields CASSQRQAPLSGNTIYF.

The chain employs TRBV6-5 and TRBJ2-7; D remains unclear. The CDR3 consists of 13 residues. Germline V gives CDR1 MNHEY, CDR2 SVGAGI. The CDR3 nucleotides read TGCCATTTTGCAAGTGGCAGGCCCTACGAGCAGTACGTC. This translates into CHFASGRPYEQYV.

The chain has TRBV7-9 and TRBJ2-1, with 8 bases aligning to TRBD2. V shed 6 bases and J 9 bases; nucleotides not matched to a gene: 10. CDR1 SEHNR and CDR2 FQNEAQ come from the germline V gene (reference sequence). The CDR3 sequence is 14 residues long. CDR3 sequence (DNA): TGTGCCAGCAGTCTCCGGGGGGGGCCCGGTGAGCAGTTCTTC. Translated, it gives CASSLRGGPGEQFF.

This chain uses TRBV4-2 with TRBJ2-3; TRBD2 matches 8 bases. This CDR3 comprises 16 residues. Germline V CDR1 and CDR2: LGHNA, YNFKEQ. The junction had 6 bases not matched to a gene; V was cut back by 3 bases and J by 1 base. The CDR3 DNA follows: TGTGCCAGCAGCCAGTTTGAAGCGGGGGGCACAGATACGCAGTATTTT. Translation gives CASSQFEAGGTDTQYF.

V gene TRBV24-1 combines with J gene TRBJ1-2; D uncertain. The CDR3 contains 12 residues. From germline, CDR1 is KGHDR and CDR2 SFDVKD. Trimming stripped 7 bases from V and 8 bases from J, with 13 bases between. The DNA for the CDR3 is TGTGCCACCAGGGATGTCTTAAGCGGCTACACCTTC. Translating gives CATRDVLSGYTF.

J is TRBJ2-5 and V is TRBV10-3, with 8 bases fitting TRBD2. Germline V gene lookup returns CDR1 ENHRY and CDR2 SYGVKD. Unmatched junction bases numbered 18, after V lost 8 bases and J lost 1 base. The CDR3 runs 18 residues. The CDR3 coding sequence is TGTGCCATCTCCGAAGACCTCGGGGCGCGGGGGGCCCAAGAGACCCAGTACTTC. It encodes CAISEDLGARGAQETQYF.

The chain carries TRBV15 and TRBJ2-3, with 9 bases that match TRBD2. Germline values: CDR1 LNHNV, CDR2 YYDKDF (reference sequence). The CDR3 runs 15 residues. V gave up 7 bases and J gave up 4 bases; unmatched junction bases: 9. The CDR3, as DNA: TGTGCCACCACCTTTGGCGGGAGGGCCTCAGATACGCAGTATTTT. Amino acids: CATTFGGRASDTQYF.

The genes are TRBV23-1 and TRBJ2-5; TRBD1 is a possible D gene (7 bases). TRBV23-1 is placed among ORFs of uncertain function. The V end lost 2 bases, the J end lost 5 bases, and 30 bases lay between the germline ends. The CDR3 runs to 20 residues. The CDR3 bases are TGCGCCAGCAGTCAAAATCCCGGACAGGTAAGGGAGGAAAGAGTGGAGACCCAGTACTTC. This translates into CASSQNPGQVREERVETQYF.

This clone came up a few times. The same CDR3 arises from other DNA sequences in this sample as well. This rearrangement joins TRBV27 to TRBJ1-1; maybe TRBD1 (6 bases). The germline gives CDR1 MNHEY, CDR2 SMNVEV (reference sequence). V was cut by 5 bases and J by 5 bases, with 12 bases left in between. CDR3 length equals 13 residues. In DNA form, the CDR3 reads TGTGCCAGCAGTCTAAAAGGGGGAACTGAAGCTTTCTTT. Protein product: CASSLKGGTEAFF.

The table lists this clone with a few counts. This chain links TRBV19 with TRBJ1-1; a possible D gene is TRBD1 (5 bases). This CDR3 has 14 amino acids. Germline V CDR1 and CDR2: LNHDA, SQIVND (reference sequence). Deletions cut 4 bases from V and 1 base from J, with 10 bases between. Here the CDR3 DNA reads TGTGCCAGTAGTAATCAGGGCCAGAACACTGAAGCTTTCTTT. Protein product: CASSNQGQNTEAFF.

This sequence joins TRBV3-1 (or the pseudogene TRBV3-2) and TRBJ2-5; the D gene is possibly TRBD1 (6 bases). The CDR3 runs to 16 residues. The germline V gene has CDR1 LGHDT and CDR2 YNNKEL (reference sequence). The V and J ends lost 2 bases and 4 bases respectively, with 17 bases between them. CDR3 sequence: CASSQNPGHATETQYF. The CDR3 region has the DNA TGTGCCAGCAGCCAAAATCCGGGACATGCAACAGAGACCCAGTACTTC.

V is TRBV2 and J is TRBJ2-3; weak D call: TRBD2 (5 bases). This CDR3 has 12 amino acids. V shed 4 bases and J shed 6 bases, with 8 bases lying between them. Germline values: CDR1 SNHLY, CDR2 FYNNEI. The CDR3 protein is CASSGSGDTQYF. Written as DNA, the CDR3 is TGTGCCAGCAGTGGCAGCGGCGATACGCAGTATTTT.

This clone occurred a few times. V usage is TRBV6-5 and J usage is TRBJ2-5; 9 positions agree with TRBD1. Germline loops: CDR1 MNHEY, CDR2 SVGAGI. CDR3 size: 15 residues. Germline trimming cut 7 bases from V and 1 base from J; bases unmatched to any gene: 7. CDR3 in amino acids: CASTDRDRVQETQYF. Written as DNA, the CDR3 is TGTGCCAGCACCGACCGGGACAGGGTCCAAGAGACCCAGTACTTC.

V and J are TRBV5-1 and TRBJ1-6, with a tentative D call TRBD1 (6 bases). V lost 1 base and J lost 8, with 19 bases in between. The CDR3 consists of 17 residues. Germline CDR1 and CDR2: SGHRS and YFSETQ. CDR3 bases: TGCGCCAGCAGCTTGTATCAACTTGACAGGATCCATTCACCCCTCCACTTT. It encodes CASSLYQLDRIHSPLHF.

This chain joins TRBV5-1 and TRBJ2-3; D is possibly TRBD1 (5 bases). The germline CDR1 and CDR2 sequences are SGHRS and YFSETQ. Trimming stripped 0 bases from V and 2 bases from J, with 10 bases between. This CDR3 region has 15 residues. The chain's CDR3 is CASSLGQGLTDTQYF. The CDR3 DNA reads as TGCGCCAGCAGCTTGGGCCAGGGCCTCACAGATACGCAGTATTTT. Together with reference TRBV5-1 and TRBJ2-3, the CDR3 gives the full variable domain: KAGVTQTPRYLIKTRGQQVTLSCSPISGHRSVSWYQQTPGQGLQFLFEYFSETQRNKGNFPGRFSGRQFSNSRSEMNVSTLELGDSALYLCASSLGQGLTDTQYFGPGTRLTVL.